Listed below are T cell receptor beta chains from one sample, sequenced in a study of vaccination and CD4 T cells after COVID-19. Each CDR3 protein is one row after TCRdb ran MiXCR on the PCR reads. This table has about 12,000 distinct CDR3 sequences, roughly 29% appearing once. These receptors have no identified antigens. The sequenced material came from cultured CD4+ T cells from blood. The receptors come from a human donor with COVID-19. Both conserved end residues are part of each CDR3. Each record gives: clone size, J gene, D gene, V gene, CDR3 DNA, CDR3 protein. A D gene is named only where the DNA matches it firmly. Rows may omit the clone size; those that give it use once, few, many or a size class.

.,TRBJ1-3,.,TRBV6-5,TGTGCCAGCAGTTCCCCCCCTGGGGGAAACACCATATATTTT,CASSSPPGGNTIYF
.,TRBJ2-5,.,TRBV7-3,TGTGCCAGCAGGCGGGGGAAGGGGGCTGGAGAGACCCAGTACTTC,CASRRGKGAGETQYF
.,TRBJ2-3,.,TRBV19,TGTGCCACCTCGGACGGAGCCTTCACAGATACGCAGTATTTT,CATSDGAFTDTQYF
.,TRBJ2-7,TRBD1,TRBV12-3/TRBV12-4,TGTGCCAGCAGGTATAGGGGGCCCGAGCAGTACTTC,CASRYRGPEQYF
few,TRBJ2-5,.,TRBV7-9,TGTGCCAGCAGCTGGGAGGAGACCCAGTACTTC,CASSWEETQYF
few,TRBJ2-7,TRBD2,TRBV7-2,TGTGCCAGCAGCTTAGGGGGTGGGAGGGTGCCTTACGAGCAGTACTTC,CASSLGGGRVPYEQYF
.,TRBJ2-7,TRBD1,TRBV20-1,TGCAGTGCTAGCGTGGGACAGGGTTACGAGCAGTACTTC,CSASVGQGYEQYF
few,TRBJ2-1,TRBD2,TRBV20-1,TGCAGTGCTACTAAACGGACTAGCGACAATGAGCAGTTCTTC,CSATKRTSDNEQFF
.,TRBJ2-7,TRBD2,TRBV28,TGTGCCAGCAGCCCACTAGCGTTTATCTTCGAGCAGTACTTC,CASSPLAFIFEQYF
medium-sized,TRBJ1-1,.,TRBV20-1,TGCAGTGCCGCCGGCCGAAACACTGAAGCTTTCTTT,CSAAGRNTEAFF
few,TRBJ1-1,.,TRBV27,TGTGCCAGCAGTTTATCTGGAGCAGGGATTCATATGAACACTGAAGCTTTCTTT,CASSLSGAGIHMNTEAFF
medium-sized,TRBJ1-4,.,TRBV15,TGTGCCACCAGCAGAGCCCGGGCAGCAACTAATGAAAAACTGTTTTTT,CATSRARAATNEKLFF
few,TRBJ1-1,.,TRBV28,TGTGCCAGCAGTTTGGCCAGGGAAGCTTTCTTT,CASSLAREAFF
.,TRBJ2-3,TRBD2,TRBV4-2,TGTGCCAGCAGCCCGGCGGGCGGGGGAGGCACAGATACGCAGTATTTT,CASSPAGGGGTDTQYF
.,TRBJ1-5,TRBD1,TRBV19,TGTGCCAGTAGTATTCGGACAGGGGGTGGCAATCAGCCCCAGCATTTT,CASSIRTGGGNQPQHF
few,TRBJ1-2,.,TRBV6-1,TGTGCCACCCGGGGGAGGTTTAACTATGGCTACACCTTC,CATRGRFNYGYTF
.,TRBJ1-6,.,TRBV6-5,TGTGCCAGCAGTTACTCTGGGAGGGCTGCGTATAATTCACCCCTCCACTTT,CASSYSGRAAYNSPLHF
medium-sized,TRBJ1-1,.,TRBV27,TGTGCCAGCAGTTTAAGTCCCGGGTGGGAAGCTTTCTTT,CASSLSPGWEAFF
few,TRBJ2-6,.,TRBV27,TGTGCCAGCAGTCCCGATCTTGGCAAGAACTCTGGGGCCAACGTCCTGACTTTC,CASSPDLGKNSGANVLTF
.,TRBJ1-2,.,TRBV5-1,TGCGCCAGCAGCTTGTCCGGGGGCACCTATGGCTACACCTTC,CASSLSGGTYGYTF
few,TRBJ1-2,.,TRBV6-5,TGTGCCAGCAGTTACCGGGACGGAAATAACTATGGCTACACCTTC,CASSYRDGNNYGYTF
.,TRBJ2-5,.,TRBV7-9,TGTGCCAGCAGCTTAGGGGCAAGAGAGACCCAGTACTTC,CASSLGARETQYF
.,TRBJ2-5,.,TRBV11-3,TGTGCCAGCAGCTTAGGAGCCACGGAGCAAGAGACCCAGTACTTC,CASSLGATEQETQYF
few,TRBJ2-7,.,TRBV20-1,TGCAGTGCTAGTAAGGCGCCCCGCTACGAGCAGTACTTC,CSASKAPRYEQYF
.,TRBJ2-5,.,TRBV6-1,TGTGCCAGCAGTCGTCAAGAGACCCAGTACTTC,CASSRQETQYF
.,TRBJ1-5,.,TRBV9,TGTGCCAGCAGCGTAGGGCCTGTGGGGGCGGATCAGCCCCAGCATTTT,CASSVGPVGADQPQHF
.,TRBJ1-2,.,TRBV28,TGTGCCAGCAACGCCGGGGCCTCTAACTATGGCTACACCTTC,CASNAGASNYGYTF
.,TRBJ1-3,.,TRBV21-1,TGTGCCAGCAGCAAAGCGAGACAGGGGGCGCCAGGAAACACCATATATTTT,CASSKARQGAPGNTIYF
.,TRBJ2-7,.,TRBV7-2,TGTGCCAGCAGCTCGACGTTATTAAGCTCCTACGAGCAGTACTTC,CASSSTLLSSYEQYF
.,TRBJ1-6,TRBD1,TRBV12-3/TRBV12-4,TGTGCCAGCAGTTTAGGGACAGGGAACTCACCCCTCCACTTT,CASSLGTGNSPLHF
.,TRBJ2-7,.,TRBV27,TGTGCCAGCAGTTCGATCCGGGACTGGCTCTACGAGCAGTACTTC,CASSSIRDWLYEQYF
.,TRBJ1-2,.,TRBV12-1,TGTGCCAGCAGCTACCGGGCCGGTGGCTACACCTTC,CASSYRAGGYTF
.,TRBJ1-3,.,TRBV30,TGTGCCTGGAGTAAGATCCGGACAGCTGGAAACACCATATATTTT,CAWSKIRTAGNTIYF
.,TRBJ1-1,.,TRBV7-3,TGTGCCAGCAGCTTAACAACCGGGACGGCAGCTTTCTTT,CASSLTTGTAAFF
.,TRBJ1-6,TRBD1,TRBV5-1,TGCGCCAGCAGCGATGAGGGACAGGGTAATTCACCCCTCCACTTT,CASSDEGQGNSPLHF
.,TRBJ1-2,.,TRBV24-1,TGTGCCACCAGTGATACCCTTGACAGTAATGGCTACACCTTC,CATSDTLDSNGYTF